This TCR beta chain was found in a study of T cells in Graves' hyperthyroidism and ophthalmopathy. Researchers amplified the TCR beta CDR3 regions from RNA transcripts. The HTBI primer set served for first-round RT-PCR of the TCR CDR3. MiXCR, run by TCRdb on the multiplex PCR reads, gives a single entry per CDR3 protein. Here the sample spans around 520,000 distinct CDR3 sequences, around 15% being singletons. The sample holds many counts of this clonotype. Per the germline V gene, CDR1 is MDHEN and CDR2 is SYDVKM. The CDR3 is 14 residues long. Trimming shortened V by 4 bases and J by 4 bases, and 8 bases separated the two germline ends.

The V call is TRBV28, the J call TRBJ2-6, with D possibly called TRBD1 or TRBD2 (5 bases each). The material sequenced was blood. This TCR was sampled from a woman in her thirties or forties with Graves' hyperthyroidism. CDR3 bases: TGTGCCAGCAGTTCCGGGGCAGGGGCCAACGTCCTGACTTTC. Protein sequence: CASSSGAGANVLTF. The full variable domain, completed using reference TRBV28 and TRBJ2-6, is DVKVTQSSRYLVKRTGEKVFLECVQDMDHENMFWYRQDPGLGLRLIYFSYDVKMKEKGDIPEGYSVSREKKERFSLILESASTNQTSMYLCASSSGAGANVLTFGAGSRLTVL.